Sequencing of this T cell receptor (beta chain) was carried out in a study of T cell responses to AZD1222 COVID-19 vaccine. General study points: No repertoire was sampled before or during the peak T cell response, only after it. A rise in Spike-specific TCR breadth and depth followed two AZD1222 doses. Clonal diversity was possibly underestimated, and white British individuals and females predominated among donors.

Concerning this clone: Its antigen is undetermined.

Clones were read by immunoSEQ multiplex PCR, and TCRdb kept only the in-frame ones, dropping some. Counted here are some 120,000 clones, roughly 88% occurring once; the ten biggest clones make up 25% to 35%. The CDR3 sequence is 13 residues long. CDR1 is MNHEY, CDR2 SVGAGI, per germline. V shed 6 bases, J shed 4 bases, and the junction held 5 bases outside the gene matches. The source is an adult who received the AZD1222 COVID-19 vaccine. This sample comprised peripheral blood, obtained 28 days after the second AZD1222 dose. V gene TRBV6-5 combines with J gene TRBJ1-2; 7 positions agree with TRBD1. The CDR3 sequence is CASSARQGYGYTF. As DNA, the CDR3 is TGTGCCAGCAGCGCTAGACAGGGCTATGGCTACACCTTC.